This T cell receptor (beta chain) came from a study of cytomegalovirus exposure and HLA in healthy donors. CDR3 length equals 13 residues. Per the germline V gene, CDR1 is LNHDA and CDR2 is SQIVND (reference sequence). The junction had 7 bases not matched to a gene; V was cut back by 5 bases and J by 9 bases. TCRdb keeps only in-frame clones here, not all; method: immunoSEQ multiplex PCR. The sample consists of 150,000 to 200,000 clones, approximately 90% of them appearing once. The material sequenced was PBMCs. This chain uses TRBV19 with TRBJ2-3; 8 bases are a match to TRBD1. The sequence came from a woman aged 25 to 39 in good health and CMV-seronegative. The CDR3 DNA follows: TGTGCCAGTAGTCCCCAGGGGGCGGGCACGCAGTATTTT. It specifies CASSPQGAGTQYF.